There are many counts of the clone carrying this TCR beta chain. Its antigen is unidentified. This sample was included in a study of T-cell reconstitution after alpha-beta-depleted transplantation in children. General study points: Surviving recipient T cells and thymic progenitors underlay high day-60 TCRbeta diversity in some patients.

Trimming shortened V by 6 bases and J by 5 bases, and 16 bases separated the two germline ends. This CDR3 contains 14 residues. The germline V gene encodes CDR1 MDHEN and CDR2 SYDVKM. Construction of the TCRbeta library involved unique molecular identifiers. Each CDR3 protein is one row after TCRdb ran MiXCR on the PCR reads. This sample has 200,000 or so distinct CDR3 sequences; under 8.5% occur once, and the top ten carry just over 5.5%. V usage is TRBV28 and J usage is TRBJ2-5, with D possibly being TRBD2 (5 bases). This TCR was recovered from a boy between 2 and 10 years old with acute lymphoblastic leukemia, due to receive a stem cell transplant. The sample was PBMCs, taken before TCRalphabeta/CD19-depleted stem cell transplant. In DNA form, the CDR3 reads TGTGCCAGCAGGTTCTCTCGGGGTGCGGAGACCCAGTACTTC. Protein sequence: CASRFSRGAETQYF.